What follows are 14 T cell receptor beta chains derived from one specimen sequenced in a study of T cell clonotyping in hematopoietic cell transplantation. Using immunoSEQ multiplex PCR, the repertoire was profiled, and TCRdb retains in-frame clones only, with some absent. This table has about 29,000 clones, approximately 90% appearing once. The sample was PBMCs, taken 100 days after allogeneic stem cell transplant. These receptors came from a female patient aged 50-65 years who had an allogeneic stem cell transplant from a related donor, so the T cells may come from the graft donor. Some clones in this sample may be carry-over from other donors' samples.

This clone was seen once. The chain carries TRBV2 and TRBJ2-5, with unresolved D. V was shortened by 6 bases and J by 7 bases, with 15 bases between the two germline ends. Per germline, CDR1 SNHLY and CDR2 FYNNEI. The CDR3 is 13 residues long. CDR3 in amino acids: CASRPNRDGTQYF. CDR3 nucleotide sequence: TGTGCCAGCAGGCCCAACCGCGACGGGACCCAGTACTTC.

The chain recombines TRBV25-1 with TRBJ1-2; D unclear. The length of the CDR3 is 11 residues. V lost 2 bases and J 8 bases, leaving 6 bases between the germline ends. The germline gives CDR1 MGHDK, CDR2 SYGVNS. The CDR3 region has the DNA TGTGCCAGCAGTGAAGGAGGAGGCTACACCTTC. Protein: CASSEGGGYTF.

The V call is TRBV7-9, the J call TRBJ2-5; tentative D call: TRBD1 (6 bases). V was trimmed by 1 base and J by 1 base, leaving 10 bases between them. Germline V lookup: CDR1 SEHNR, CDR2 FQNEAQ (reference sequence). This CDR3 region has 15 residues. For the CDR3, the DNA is TGTGCCAGCAGCTTAGGCTGGACAGTCCAAGAGACCCAGTACTTC. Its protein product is CASSLGWTVQETQYF.

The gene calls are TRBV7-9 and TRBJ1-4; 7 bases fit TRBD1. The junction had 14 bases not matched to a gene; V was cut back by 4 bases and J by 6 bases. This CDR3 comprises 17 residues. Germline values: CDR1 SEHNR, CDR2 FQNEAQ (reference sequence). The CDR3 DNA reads TGTGCCAGCAGCTCATACCCCCGGGACAGCCCGTATGAAAAACTGTTTTTT. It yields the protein CASSSYPRDSPYEKLFF.

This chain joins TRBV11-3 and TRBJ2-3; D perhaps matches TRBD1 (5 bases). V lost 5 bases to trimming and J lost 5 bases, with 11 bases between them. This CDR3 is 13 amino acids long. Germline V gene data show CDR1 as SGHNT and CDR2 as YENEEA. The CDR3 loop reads CASSDTGGDTQYF. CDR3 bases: TGTGCCAGCAGCGATACAGGCGGAGATACGCAGTATTTT.

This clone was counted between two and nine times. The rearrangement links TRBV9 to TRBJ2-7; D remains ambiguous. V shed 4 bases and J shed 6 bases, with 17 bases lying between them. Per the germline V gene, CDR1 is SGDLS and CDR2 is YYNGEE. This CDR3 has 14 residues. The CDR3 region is CASSLDNRASEQYF. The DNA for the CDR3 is TGTGCCAGCAGCCTCGACAATCGGGCTAGCGAGCAGTACTTC.

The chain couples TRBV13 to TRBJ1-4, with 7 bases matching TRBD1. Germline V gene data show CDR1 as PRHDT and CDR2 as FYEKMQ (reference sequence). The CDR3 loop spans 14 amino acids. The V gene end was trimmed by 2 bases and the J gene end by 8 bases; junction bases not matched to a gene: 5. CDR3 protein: CASSLRQGREKLFF. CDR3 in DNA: TGTGCCAGCAGCTTAAGACAGGGAAGAGAAAAACTGTTTTTT.

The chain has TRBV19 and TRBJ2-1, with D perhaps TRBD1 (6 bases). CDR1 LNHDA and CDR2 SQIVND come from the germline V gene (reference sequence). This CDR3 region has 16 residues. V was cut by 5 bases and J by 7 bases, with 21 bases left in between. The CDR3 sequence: CASSLLWGRGRNEQFF. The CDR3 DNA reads TGTGCCAGTAGTCTCCTTTGGGGCAGGGGTCGGAATGAGCAGTTCTTC.

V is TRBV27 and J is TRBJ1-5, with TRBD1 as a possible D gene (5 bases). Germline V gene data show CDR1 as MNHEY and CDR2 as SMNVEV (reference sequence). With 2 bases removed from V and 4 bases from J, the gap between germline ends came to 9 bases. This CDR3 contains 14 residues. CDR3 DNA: TGTGCCAGCAGTTTACACAGGAGAAATCAGCCCCAGCATTTT. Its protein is CASSLHRRNQPQHF.

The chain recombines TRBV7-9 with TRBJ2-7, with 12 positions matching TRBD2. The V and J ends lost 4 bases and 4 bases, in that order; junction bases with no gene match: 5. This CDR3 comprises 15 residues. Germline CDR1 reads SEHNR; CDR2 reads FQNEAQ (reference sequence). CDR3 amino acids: CASSSLGLAGYEQYF. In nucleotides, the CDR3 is TGTGCCAGCAGCTCACTCGGACTAGCGGGGTACGAGCAGTACTTC.

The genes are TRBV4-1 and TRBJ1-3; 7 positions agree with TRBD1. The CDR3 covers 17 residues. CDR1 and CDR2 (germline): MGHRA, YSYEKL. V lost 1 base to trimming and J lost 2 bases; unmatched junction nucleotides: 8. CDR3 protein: CASSQVPTGQPGNTIYF. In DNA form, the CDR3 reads TGCGCCAGCAGCCAAGTCCCGACAGGGCAACCTGGAAACACCATATATTTT.

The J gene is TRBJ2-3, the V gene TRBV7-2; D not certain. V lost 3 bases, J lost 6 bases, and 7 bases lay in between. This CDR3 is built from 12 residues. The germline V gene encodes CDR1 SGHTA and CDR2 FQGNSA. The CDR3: CASSFNTDTQYF. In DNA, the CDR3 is TGTGCCAGCAGCTTTAATACGGATACGCAGTATTTT.

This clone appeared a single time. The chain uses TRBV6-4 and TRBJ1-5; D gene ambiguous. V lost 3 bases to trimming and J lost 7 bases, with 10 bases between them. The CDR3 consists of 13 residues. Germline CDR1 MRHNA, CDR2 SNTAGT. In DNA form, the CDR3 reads TGTGCCAGCAGTGAGGGCCCATACCAGCCCCAGCATTTT. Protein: CASSEGPYQPQHF.

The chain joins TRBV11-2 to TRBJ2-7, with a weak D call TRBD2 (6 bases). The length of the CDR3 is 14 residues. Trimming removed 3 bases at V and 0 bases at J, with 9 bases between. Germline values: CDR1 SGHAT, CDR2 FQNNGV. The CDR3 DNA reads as TGTGCCAGCAGCTTCGGGAGCGACTCCTACGAGCAGTACTTC. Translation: CASSFGSDSYEQYF. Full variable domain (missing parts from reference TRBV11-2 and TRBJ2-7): EAGVAQSPRYKIIEKRQSVAFWCNPISGHATLYWYQQILGQGPKLLIQFQNNGVVDDSQLPKDRFSAERLKGVDSTLKIQPAKLEDSAVYLCASSFGSDSYEQYFGPGTRLTVT.